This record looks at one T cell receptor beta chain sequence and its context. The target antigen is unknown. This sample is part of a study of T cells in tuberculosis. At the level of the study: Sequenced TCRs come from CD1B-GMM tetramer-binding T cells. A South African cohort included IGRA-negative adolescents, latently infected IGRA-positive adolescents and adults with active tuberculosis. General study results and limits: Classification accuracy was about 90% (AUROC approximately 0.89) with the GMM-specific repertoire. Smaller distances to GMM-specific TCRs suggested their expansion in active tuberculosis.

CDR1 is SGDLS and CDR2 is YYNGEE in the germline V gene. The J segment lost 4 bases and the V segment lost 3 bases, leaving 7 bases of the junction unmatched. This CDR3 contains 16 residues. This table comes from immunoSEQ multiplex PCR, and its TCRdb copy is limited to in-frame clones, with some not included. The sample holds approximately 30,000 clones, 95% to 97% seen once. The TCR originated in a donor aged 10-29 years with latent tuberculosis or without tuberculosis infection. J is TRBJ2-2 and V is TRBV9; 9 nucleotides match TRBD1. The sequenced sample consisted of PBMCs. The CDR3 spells CASSGRDRDFTGELFF. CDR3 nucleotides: TGTGCCAGCAGCGGTCGGGACAGGGATTTCACCGGGGAGCTGTTTTTT. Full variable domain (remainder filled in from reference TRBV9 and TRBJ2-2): DSGVTQTPKHLITATGQRVTLRCSPRSGDLSVYWYQQSLDQGLQFLIQYYNGEERAKGNILERFSAQQFPDLHSELNLSSLELGDSALYFCASSGRDRDFTGELFFGEGSRLTVL.